This T cell receptor (beta chain) emerged from a study of technical replicates of blood from a few donors. The CDR3 contains 13 residues. Per germline, CDR1 MNHEY and CDR2 SVGAGI. The germline V and J ends were trimmed by 5 bases and 6 bases, with 13 bases remaining between them. Here immunoSEQ multiplex PCR was the method, and the copy in TCRdb shows in-frame clones only, minus some. The table lists around 76,000 clones, 95% to 97% of them singletons. The sequenced sample consisted of T cells isolated from PBMCs. The rearrangement joins TRBV6-5 to TRBJ1-1; D ambiguous. The TCR originated in a human donor in good health. The DNA for the CDR3 is TGTGCCAGCAGTCGCTGGCCGAGCGCTGAAGCTTTCTTT. Translating it yields CASSRWPSAEAFF.